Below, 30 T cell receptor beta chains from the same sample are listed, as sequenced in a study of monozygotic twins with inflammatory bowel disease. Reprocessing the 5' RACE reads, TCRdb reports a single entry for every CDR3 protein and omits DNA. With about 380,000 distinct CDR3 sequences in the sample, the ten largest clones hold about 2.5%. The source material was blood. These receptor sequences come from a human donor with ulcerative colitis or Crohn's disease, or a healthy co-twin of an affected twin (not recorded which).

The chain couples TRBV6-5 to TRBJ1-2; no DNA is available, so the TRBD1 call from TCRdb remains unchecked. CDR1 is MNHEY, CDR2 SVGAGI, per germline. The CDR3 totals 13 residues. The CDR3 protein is CASSAGDTYGYTF.

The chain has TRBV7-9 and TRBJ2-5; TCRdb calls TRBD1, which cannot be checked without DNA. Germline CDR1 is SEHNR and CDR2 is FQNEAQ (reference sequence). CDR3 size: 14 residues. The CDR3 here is CASSITGVQETQYF. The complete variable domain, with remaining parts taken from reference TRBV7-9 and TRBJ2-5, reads DTGVSQNPRHKITKRGQNVTFRCDPISEHNRLYWYRQTLGQGPEFLTYFQNEAQLEKSRLLSDRFSAERPKGSFSTLEIQRTEQGDSAMYLCASSITGVQETQYFGPGTRLLVL.

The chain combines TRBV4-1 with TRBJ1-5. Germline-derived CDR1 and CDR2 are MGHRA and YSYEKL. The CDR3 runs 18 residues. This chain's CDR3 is CASSQEGMVDYSNQPQHF.

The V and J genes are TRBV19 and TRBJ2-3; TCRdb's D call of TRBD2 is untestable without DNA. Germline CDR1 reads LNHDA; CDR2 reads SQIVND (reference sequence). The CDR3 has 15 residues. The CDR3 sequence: CASSNRRGGPDTQYF.

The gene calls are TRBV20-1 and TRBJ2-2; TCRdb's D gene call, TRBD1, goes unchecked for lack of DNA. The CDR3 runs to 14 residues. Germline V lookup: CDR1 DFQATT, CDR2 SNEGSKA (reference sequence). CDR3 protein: CSARQGRNTGELFF.

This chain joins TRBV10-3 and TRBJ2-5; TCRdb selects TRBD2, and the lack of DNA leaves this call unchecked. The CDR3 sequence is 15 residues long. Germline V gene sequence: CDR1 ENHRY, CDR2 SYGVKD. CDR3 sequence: CASRTSGGVQETQYF.

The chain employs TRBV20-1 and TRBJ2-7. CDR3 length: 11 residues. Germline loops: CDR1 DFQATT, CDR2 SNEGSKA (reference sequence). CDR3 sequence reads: CSASTSYEQYF.

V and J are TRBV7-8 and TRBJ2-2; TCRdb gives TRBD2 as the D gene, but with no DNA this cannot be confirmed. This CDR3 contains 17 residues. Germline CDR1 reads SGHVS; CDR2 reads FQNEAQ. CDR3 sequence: CASSLDPAGANTGELFF.

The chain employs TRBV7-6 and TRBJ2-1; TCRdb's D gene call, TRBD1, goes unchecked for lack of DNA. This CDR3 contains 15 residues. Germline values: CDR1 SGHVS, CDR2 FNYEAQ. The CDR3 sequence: CASMGESEYYNEQFF.

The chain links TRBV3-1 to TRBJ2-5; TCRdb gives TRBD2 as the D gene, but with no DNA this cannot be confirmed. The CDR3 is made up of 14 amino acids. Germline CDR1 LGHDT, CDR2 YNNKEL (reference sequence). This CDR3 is CASSLLAKGETQYF.

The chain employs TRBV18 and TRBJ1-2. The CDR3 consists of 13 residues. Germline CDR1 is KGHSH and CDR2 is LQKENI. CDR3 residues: CASSPRGWDGYTF.

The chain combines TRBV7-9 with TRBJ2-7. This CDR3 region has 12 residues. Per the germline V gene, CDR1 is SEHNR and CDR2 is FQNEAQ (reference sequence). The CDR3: CASSYDRYEQYF.

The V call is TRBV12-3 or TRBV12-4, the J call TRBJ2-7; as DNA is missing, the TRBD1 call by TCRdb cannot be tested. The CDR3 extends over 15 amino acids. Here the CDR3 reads CASSDPGGYSYEQYF.

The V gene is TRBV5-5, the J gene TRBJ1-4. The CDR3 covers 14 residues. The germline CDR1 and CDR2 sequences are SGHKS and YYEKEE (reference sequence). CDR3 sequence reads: CASSLNQINEKLFF.

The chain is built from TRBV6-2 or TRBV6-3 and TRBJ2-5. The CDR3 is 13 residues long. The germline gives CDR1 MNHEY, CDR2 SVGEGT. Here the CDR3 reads CASTKRFQETQYF.

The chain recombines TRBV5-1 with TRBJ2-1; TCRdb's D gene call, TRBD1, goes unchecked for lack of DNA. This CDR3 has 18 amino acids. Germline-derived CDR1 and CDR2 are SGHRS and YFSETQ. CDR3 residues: CASSISPSGTGVYNEQFF. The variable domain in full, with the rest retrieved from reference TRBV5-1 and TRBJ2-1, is KAGVTQTPRYLIKTRGQQVTLSCSPISGHRSVSWYQQTPGQGLQFLFEYFSETQRNKGNFPGRFSGRQFSNSRSEMNVSTLELGDSALYLCASSISPSGTGVYNEQFFGPGTRLTVL.

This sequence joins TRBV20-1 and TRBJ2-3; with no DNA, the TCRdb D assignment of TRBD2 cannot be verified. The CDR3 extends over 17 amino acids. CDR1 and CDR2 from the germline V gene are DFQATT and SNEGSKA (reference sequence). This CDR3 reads CSARGWGTSGGTDTQYF.

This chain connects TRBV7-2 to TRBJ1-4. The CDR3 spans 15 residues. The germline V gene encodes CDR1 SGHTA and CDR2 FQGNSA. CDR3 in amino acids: CASSLARADNEKLFF.

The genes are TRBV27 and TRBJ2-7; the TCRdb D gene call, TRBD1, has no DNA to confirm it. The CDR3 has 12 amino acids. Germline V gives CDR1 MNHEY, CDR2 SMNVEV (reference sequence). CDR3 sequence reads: CASSLRGDEQYF.

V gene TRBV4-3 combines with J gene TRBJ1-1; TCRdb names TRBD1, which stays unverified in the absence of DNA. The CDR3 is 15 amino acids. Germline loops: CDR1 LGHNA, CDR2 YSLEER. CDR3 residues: CASSPRQGFLTEAFF.

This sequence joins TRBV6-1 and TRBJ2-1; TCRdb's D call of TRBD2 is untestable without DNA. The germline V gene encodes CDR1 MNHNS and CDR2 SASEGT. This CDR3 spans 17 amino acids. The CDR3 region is CASSGLAGGSSYNEQFF.

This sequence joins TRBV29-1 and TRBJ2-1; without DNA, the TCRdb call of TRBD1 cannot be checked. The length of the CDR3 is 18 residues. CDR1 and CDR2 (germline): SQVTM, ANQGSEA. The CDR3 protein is CSVEPVGRGERTYNEQFF.

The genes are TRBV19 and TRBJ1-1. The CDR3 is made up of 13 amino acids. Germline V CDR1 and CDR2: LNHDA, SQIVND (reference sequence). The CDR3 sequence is CASSIGAINEAFF. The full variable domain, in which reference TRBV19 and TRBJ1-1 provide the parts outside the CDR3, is DGGITQSPKYLFRKEGQNVTLSCEQNLNHDAMYWYRQDPGQGLRLIYYSQIVNDFQKGDIAEGYSVSREKKESFPLTVTSAQKNPTAFYLCASSIGAINEAFFGQGTRLTVV.

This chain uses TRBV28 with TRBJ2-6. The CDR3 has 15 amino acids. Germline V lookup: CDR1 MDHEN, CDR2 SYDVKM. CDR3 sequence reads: CASSLASTGANVLTF.

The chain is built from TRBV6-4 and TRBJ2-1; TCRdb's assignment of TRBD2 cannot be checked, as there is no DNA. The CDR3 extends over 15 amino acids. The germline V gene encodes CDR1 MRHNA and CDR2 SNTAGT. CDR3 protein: CASSALSGGANEQFF.

The CDR3 spells CASGTGTGLMGQFF. The genes are TRBV12-5 and TRBJ2-1; the D call from TCRdb, TRBD1, cannot be confirmed without DNA. The CDR3 loop spans 14 amino acids. Germline assignment: CDR1 LGHNT and CDR2 FRNRAP.

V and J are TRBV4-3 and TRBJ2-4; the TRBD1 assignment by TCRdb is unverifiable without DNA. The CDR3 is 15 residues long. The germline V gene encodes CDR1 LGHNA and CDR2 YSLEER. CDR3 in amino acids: CASSQENAPRNIQYF.

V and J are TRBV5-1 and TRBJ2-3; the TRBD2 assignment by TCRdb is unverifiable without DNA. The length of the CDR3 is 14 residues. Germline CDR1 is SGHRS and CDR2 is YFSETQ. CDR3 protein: CASNEGGWQDTQYF.

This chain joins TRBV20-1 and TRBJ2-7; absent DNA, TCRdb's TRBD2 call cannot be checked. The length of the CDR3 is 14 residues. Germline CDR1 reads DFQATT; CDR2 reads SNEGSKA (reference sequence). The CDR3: CSALAASPVAEQYF.

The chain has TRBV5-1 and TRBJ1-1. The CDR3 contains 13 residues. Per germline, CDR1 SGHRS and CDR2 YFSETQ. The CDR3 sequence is CASSVRSGTEAFF.